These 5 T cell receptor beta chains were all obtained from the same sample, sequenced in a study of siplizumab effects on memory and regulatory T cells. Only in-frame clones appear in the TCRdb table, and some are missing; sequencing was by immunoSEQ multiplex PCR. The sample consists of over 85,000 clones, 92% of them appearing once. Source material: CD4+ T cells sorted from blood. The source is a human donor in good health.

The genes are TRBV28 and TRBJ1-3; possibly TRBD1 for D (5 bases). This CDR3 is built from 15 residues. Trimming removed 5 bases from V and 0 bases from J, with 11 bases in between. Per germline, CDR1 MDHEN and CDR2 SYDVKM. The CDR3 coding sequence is TGTGCCAGCAGTGCCGGGACTGCCTCTGGAAACACCATATATTTT. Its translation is CASSAGTASGNTIYF.

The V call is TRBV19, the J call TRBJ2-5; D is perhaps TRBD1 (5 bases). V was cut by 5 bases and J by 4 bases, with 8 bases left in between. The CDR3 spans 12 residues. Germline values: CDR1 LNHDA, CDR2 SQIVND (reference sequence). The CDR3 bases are TGTGCCAGTAGTCAGGGTGCAGAGACCCAGTACTTC. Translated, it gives CASSQGAETQYF.

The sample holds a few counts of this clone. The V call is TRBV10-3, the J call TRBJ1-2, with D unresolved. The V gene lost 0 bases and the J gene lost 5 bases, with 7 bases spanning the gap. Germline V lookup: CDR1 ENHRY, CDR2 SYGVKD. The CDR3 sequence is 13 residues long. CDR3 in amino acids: CAISESSVYGYTF. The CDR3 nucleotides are TGTGCCATCAGTGAGTCAAGCGTTTATGGCTACACCTTC.

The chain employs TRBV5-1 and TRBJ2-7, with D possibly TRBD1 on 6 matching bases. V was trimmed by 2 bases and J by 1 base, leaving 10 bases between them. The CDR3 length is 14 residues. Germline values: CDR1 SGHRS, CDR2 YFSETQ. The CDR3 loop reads CASSFQGPSYEQYF. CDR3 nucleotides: TGCGCCAGCAGCTTTCAGGGGCCATCCTACGAGCAGTACTTC.

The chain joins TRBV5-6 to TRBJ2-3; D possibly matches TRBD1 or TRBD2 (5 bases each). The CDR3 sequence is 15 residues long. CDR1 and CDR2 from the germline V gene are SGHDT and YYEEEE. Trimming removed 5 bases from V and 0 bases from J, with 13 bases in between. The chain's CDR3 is CASSGPGTSTDTQYF. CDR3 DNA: TGTGCCAGCAGTGGCCCTGGGACCAGCACAGATACGCAGTATTTT.